This T cell receptor beta chain is drawn from a study of Ad26.COV2.S vaccination and SARS-CoV-2 variants. The wider study: The COV1001 Ad26.COV2.S trial arm included the donor. Donor got 5x10^10 or 1x10^11 viral particles of Ad26.COV2.S.

Sequencing used immunoSEQ multiplex PCR; TCRdb keeps in-frame clones, though not all of them. The sample shows 350,000 to 500,000 clones, 80% to 90% of them seen only once. Germline V lookup: CDR1 MNHEY, CDR2 SVGEGT. The ends were cut back, 5 bases at V and 5 bases at J, with 12 bases in the middle. This CDR3 spans 13 amino acids. Described treatment: some 19 received Ad26.COV2.S at low or high dose, single or two shots; 5 received placebo; per-sample allocation not given. Samples analyzed were those drawn on day 63 after the first vaccine or placebo injection. It was an adult aged 18-55 years in Boston who was the donor. In the vaccine, an Ad26 vector expressed the SARS-CoV-2 spike of the Wuhan strain.

The source material was peripheral blood, sampled in a trial of Ad26.COV2.S vaccine versus placebo. The V gene is TRBV6-2 or TRBV6-3, the J gene TRBJ1-1, with D hard to call. This TCR was sampled from a person between 18 and 59 years old who received the Ad26.COV2.S COVID-19 vaccine or a placebo. In nucleotides, the CDR3 is TGTGCCAGCAGTCCCCTCGGGGTGACTGAAGCTTTCTTT. Amino acids: CASSPLGVTEAFF.